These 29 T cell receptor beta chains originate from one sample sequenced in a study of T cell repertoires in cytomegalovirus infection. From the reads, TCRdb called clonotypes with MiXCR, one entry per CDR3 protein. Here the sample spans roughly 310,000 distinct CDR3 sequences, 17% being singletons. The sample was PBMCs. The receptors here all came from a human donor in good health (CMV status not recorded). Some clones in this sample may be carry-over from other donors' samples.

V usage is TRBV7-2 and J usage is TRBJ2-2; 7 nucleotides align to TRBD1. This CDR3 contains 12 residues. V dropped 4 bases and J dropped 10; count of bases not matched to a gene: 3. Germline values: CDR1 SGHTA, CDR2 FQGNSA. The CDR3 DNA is TGTGCCAGCAGCTGGGGGACAGCGGAGCTGTTTTTT. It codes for CASSWGTAELFF.

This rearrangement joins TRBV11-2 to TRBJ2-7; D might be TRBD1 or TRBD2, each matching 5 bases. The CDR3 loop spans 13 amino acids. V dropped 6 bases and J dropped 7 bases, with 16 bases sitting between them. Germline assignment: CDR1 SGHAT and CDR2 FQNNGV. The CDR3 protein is CASSRSDRGEQYF. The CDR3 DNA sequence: TGTGCCAGCAGTCGCAGTGACAGAGGGGAGCAGTACTTC.

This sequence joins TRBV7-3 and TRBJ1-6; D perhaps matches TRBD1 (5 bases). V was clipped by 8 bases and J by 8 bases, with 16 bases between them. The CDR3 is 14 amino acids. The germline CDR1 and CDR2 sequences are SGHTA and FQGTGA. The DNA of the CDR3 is TGTGCCAGCGGGACGGGGGGGATTCATTCACCCCTCCACTTT. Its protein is CASGTGGIHSPLHF.

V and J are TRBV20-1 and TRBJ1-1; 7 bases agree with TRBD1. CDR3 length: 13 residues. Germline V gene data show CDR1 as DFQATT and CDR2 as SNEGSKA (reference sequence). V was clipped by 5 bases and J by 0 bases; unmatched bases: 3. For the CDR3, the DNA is TGCAGTGCTGCAGGACAGGTGAACACTGAAGCTTTCTTT. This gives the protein CSAAGQVNTEAFF.

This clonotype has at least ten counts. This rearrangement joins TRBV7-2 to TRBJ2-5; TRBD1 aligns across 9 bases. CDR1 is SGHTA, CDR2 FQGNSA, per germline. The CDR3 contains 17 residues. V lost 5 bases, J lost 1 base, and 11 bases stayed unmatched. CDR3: CASSPGQGLKVQETQYF. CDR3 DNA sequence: TGTGCCAGCAGCCCGGGACAGGGCCTCAAAGTCCAAGAGACCCAGTACTTC. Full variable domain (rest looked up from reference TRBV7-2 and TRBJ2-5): GAGVSQSPSNKVTEKGKDVELRCDPISGHTALYWYRQSLGQGLEFLIYFQGNSAPDKSGLPSDRFSAERTGGSVSTLTIQRTQQEDSAVYLCASSPGQGLKVQETQYFGPGTRLLVL.

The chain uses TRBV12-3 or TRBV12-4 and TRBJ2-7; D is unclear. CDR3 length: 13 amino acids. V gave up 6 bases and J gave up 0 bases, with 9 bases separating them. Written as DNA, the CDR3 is TGTGCCAGCAGCCCGTCTGTCTCCTACGAGCAGTACTTC. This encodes CASSPSVSYEQYF.

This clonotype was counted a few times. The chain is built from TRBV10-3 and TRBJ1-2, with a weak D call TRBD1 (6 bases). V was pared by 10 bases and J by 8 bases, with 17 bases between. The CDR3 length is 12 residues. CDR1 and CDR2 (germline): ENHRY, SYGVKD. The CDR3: CATRWTAGGYTF. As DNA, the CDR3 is TGTGCCACCCGTTGGACAGCGGGAGGCTACACCTTC.

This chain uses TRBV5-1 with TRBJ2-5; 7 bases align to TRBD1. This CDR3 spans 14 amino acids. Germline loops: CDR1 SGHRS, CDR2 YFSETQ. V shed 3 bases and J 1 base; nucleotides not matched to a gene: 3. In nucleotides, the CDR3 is TGCGCCAGCAGCTATACAGGGGTCCAAGAGACCCAGTACTTC. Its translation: CASSYTGVQETQYF. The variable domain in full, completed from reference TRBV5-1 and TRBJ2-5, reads KAGVTQTPRYLIKTRGQQVTLSCSPISGHRSVSWYQQTPGQGLQFLFEYFSETQRNKGNFPGRFSGRQFSNSRSEMNVSTLELGDSALYLCASSYTGVQETQYFGPGTRLLVL.

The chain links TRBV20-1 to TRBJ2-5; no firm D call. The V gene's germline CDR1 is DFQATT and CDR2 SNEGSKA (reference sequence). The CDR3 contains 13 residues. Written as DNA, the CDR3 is TGCAGCTATCATATTGGGCGCCAAGAGACCCAGTACTTC. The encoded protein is CSYHIGRQETQYF.

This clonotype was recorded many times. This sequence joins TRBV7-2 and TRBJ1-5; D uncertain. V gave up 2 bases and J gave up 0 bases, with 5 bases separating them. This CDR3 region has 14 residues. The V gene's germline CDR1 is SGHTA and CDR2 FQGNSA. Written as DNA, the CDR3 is TGTGCCAGCAGCTTACCACTTAGCAATCAGCCCCAGCATTTT. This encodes CASSLPLSNQPQHF.

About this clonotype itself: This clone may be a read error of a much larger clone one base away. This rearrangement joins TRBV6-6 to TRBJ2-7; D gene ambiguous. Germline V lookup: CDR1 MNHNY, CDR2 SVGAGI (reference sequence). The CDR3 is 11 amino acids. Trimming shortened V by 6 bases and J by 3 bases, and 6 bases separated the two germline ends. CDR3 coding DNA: TGTGCCAGCAGGGAACACTACGAGCAGTACTTC. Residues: CASREHYEQYF.

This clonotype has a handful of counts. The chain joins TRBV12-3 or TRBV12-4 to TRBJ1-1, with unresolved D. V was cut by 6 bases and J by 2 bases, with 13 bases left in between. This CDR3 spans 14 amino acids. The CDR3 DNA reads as TGTGCCAGCAGCCTCAACACAGCTAACACTGAAGCTTTCTTT. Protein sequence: CASSLNTANTEAFF.

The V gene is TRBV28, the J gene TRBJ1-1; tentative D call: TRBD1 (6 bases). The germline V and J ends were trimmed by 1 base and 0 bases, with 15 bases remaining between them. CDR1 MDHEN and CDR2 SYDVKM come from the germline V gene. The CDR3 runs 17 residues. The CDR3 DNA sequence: TGTGCCAGCAGTTTATCTGCAGGGGTGGGGATGAACACTGAAGCTTTCTTT. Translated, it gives CASSLSAGVGMNTEAFF.

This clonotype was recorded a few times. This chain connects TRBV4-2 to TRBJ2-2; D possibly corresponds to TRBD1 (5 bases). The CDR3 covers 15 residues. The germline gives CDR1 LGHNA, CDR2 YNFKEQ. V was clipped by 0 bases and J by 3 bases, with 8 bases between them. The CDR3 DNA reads TGTGCCAGCAGCCAAGACAGGGTCGACACCGGGGAGCTGTTTTTT. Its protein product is CASSQDRVDTGELFF.

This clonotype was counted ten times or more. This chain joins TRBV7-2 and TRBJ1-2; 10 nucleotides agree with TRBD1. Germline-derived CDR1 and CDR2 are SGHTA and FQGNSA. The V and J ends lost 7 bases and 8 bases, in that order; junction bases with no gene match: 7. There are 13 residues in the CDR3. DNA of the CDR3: TGTGCCAGCACCTACGGGACAGGGGACGGCTACACCTTC. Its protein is CASTYGTGDGYTF. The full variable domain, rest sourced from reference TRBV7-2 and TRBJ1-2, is GAGVSQSPSNKVTEKGKDVELRCDPISGHTALYWYRQSLGQGLEFLIYFQGNSAPDKSGLPSDRFSAERTGGSVSTLTIQRTQQEDSAVYLCASTYGTGDGYTFGSGTRLTVV.

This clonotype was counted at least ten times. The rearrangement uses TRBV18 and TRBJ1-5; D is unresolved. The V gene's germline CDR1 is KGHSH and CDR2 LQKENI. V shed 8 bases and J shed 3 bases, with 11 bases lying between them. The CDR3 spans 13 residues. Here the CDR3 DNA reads TGTGCCAGCGGACCGACACCCAATCAGCCCCAGCATTTT. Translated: CASGPTPNQPQHF.

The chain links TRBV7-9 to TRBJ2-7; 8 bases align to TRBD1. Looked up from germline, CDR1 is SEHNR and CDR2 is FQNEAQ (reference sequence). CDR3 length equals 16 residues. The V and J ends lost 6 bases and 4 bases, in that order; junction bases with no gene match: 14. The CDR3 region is CASSTQIGQGAYEQYF. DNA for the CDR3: TGTGCCAGCAGTACTCAAATAGGGCAGGGGGCGTACGAGCAGTACTTC.

CDR3 protein: CASSPPTGTGYADTQYF. Here the CDR3 DNA reads TGCGCCAGCAGCCCACCGACCGGGACAGGGTATGCAGATACGCAGTATTTT. J is TRBJ2-3 and V is TRBV4-1; 9 positions agree with TRBD1. Germline V gene data show CDR1 as MGHRA and CDR2 as YSYEKL. This CDR3 spans 17 amino acids. The junction had 12 bases not matched to a gene; V was cut back by 4 bases and J by 4 bases.

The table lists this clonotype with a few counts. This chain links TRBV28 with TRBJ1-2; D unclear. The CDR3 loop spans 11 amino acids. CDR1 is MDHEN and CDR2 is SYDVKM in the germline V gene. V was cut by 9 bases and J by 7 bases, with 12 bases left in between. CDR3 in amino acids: CASLYTRGYTF. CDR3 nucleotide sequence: TGTGCCAGTCTCTACACGCGTGGCTACACCTTC.

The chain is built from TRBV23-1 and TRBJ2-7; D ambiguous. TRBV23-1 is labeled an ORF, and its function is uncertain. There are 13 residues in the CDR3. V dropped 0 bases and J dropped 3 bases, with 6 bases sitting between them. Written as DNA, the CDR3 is TGCGCCAGCAGTCAATCGATAGACTACGAGCAGTACTTC. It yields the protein CASSQSIDYEQYF.

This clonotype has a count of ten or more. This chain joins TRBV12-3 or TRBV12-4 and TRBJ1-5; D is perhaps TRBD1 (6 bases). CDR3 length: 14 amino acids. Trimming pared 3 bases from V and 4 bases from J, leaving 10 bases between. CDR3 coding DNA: TGTGCCAGCAGTTTCGGTACAGGGAATCAGCCCCAGCATTTT. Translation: CASSFGTGNQPQHF.

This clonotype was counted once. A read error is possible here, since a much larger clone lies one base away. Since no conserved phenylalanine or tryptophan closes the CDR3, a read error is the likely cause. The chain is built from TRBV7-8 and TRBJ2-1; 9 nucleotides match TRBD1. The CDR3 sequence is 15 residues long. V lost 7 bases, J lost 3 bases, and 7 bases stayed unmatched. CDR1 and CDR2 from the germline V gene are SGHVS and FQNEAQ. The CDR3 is CASNLRDRDYNEQFC. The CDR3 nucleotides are TGTGCCAGCAACCTTCGGGACAGGGACTACAATGAGCAGTTCTGC.

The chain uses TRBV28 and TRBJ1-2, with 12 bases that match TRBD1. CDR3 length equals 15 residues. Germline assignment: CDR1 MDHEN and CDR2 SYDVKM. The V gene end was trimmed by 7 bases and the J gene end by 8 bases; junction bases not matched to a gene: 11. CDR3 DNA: TGTGCCAGCACTCGACCCGGGACAGGGGGCGGCGGCTACACCTTC. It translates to CASTRPGTGGGGYTF.

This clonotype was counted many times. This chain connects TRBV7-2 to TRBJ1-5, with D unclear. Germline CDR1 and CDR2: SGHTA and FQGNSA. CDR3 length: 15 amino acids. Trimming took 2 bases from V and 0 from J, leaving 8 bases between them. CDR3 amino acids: CASSLIGNSNQPQHF. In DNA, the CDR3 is TGTGCCAGCAGCTTAATCGGGAATAGCAATCAGCCCCAGCATTTT.

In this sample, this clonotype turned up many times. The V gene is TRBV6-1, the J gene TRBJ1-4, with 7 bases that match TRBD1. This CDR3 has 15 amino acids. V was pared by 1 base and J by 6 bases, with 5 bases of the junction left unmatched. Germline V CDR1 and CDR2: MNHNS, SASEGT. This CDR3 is CASSEDVQGYEKLFF. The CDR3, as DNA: TGTGCCAGCAGTGAAGACGTACAGGGGTATGAAAAACTGTTTTTT.

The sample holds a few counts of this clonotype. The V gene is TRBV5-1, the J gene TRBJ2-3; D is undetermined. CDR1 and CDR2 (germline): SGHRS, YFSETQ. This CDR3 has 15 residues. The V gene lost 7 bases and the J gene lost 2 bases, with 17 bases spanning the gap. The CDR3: CASSWADSFTDTQYF. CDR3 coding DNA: TGCGCCAGCTCCTGGGCTGACTCTTTCACAGATACGCAGTATTTT.

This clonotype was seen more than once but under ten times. This chain's CDR3 is CASSPQGALSGEQYF. The CDR3, as DNA: TGTGCCAGCAGCCCCCAGGGGGCTTTATCGGGCGAGCAGTACTTC. The chain recombines TRBV5-4 with TRBJ2-7; 8 positions match TRBD1. CDR1 SGHNT and CDR2 YYREEE come from the germline V gene (reference sequence). The CDR3 is 15 residues long. The V segment lost 4 bases and the J segment 6 bases; nucleotides outside the gene matches: 12.

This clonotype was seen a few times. In DNA, the CDR3 is TGCAGTGCTAGAGATACGGACACCAGAAAACCCCTCCACTTT. Amino acid sequence: CSARDTDTRKPLHF. The rearrangement joins TRBV20-1 to TRBJ1-6, with TRBD1 as a possible D gene (5 bases). The CDR3 length is 14 residues. The germline V gene has CDR1 DFQATT and CDR2 SNEGSKA (reference sequence). Between the trimmed V and J ends, which lost 0 bases and 12 bases, there was a span of 15 bases.

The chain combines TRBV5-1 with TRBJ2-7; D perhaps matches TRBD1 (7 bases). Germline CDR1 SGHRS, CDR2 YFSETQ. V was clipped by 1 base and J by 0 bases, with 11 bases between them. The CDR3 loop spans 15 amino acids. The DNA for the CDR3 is TGCGCCAGCAGCTTGACCAGGGGGGACTCCTACGAGCAGTACTTC. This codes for CASSLTRGDSYEQYF.